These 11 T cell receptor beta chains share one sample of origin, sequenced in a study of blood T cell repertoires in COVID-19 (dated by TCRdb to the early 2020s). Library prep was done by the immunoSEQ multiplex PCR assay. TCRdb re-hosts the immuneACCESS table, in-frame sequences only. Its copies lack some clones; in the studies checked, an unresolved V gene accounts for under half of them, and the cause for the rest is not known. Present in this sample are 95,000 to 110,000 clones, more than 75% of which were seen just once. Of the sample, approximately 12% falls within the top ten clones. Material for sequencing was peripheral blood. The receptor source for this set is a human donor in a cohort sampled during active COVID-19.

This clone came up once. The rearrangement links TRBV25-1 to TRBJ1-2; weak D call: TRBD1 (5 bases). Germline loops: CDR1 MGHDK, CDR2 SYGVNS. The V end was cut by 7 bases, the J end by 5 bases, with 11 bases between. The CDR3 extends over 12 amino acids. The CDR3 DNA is TGTGCCAGCAAGGGCAGGGAATATGGCTACACCTTC. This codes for CASKGREYGYTF.

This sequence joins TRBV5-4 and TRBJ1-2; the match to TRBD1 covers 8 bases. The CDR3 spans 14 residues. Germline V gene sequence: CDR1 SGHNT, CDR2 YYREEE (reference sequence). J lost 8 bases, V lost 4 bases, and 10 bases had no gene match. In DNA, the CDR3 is TGTGCCAGCAGCCTGGGGGACAGGCCTGAGGGCTACACCTTC. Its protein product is CASSLGDRPEGYTF.

DNA of the CDR3: TGTGCCAGCAGCGGACAGGGAAGAAGGGATCAGCCCCAGCATTTT. It encodes CASSGQGRRDQPQHF. V and J are TRBV9 and TRBJ1-5; 7 nucleotides agree with TRBD1. J was trimmed by 5 bases and V by 3 bases; bases with no gene match: 8. Looked up from germline, CDR1 is SGDLS and CDR2 is YYNGEE. The CDR3 runs to 15 residues.

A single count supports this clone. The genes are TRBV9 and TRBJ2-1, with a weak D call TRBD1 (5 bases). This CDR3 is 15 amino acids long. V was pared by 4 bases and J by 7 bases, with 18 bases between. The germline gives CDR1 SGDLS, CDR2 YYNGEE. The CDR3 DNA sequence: TGTGCCAGCAGCCCCATTGGGGCGGTGGGGAATGAGCAGTTCTTC. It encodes CASSPIGAVGNEQFF.

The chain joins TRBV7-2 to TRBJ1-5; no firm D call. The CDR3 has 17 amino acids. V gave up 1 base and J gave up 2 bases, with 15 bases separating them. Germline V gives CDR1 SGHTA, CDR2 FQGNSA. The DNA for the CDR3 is TGTGCCAGCAGCTTAGTTCCCCCGGGGATGGGCAATCAGCCCCAGCATTTT. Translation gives CASSLVPPGMGNQPQHF.

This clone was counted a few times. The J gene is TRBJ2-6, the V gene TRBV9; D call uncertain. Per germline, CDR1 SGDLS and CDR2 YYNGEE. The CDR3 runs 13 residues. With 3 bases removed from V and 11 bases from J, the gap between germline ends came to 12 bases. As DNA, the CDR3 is TGTGCCAGCAGCGCGCGGCCGTGGGACGTCCTGACTTTC. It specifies CASSARPWDVLTF.

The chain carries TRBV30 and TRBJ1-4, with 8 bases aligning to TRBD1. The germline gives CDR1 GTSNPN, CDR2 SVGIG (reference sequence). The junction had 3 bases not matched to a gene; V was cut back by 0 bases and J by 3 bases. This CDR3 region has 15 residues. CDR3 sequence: CAWSVKTGANEKLFF. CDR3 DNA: TGTGCCTGGAGTGTCAAGACAGGGGCTAATGAAAAACTGTTTTTT.

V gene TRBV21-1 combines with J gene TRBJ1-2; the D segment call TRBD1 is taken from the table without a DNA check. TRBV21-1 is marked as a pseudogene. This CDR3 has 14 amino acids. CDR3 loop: CASTGRGIIYGYTF. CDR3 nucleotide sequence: TGTGCCAGCACCGGCAGGGGTATTATCTATGGCTACACCTTC.

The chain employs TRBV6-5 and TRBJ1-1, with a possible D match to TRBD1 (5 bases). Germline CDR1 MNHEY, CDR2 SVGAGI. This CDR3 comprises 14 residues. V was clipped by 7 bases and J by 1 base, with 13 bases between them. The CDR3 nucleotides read TGTGCCAGCAAGCAGGGCCTTGCGAACACTGAAGCTTTCTTT. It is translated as CASKQGLANTEAFF.

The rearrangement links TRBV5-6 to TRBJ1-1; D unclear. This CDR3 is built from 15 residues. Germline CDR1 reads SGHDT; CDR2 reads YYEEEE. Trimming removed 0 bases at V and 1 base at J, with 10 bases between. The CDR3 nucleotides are TGTGCCAGCAGCTTGGTGGCGGGGTGGAACACTGAAGCTTTCTTT. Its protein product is CASSLVAGWNTEAFF.

As DNA, the CDR3 is TGTGCCAGCAGCTTAGTCCCGGTATACGAGCAGTACTTC. This codes for CASSLVPVYEQYF. This chain links TRBV7-2 with TRBJ2-7; D ambiguous. This CDR3 is built from 13 residues. V was clipped by 1 base and J by 4 bases, with 8 bases between them. Per germline, CDR1 SGHTA and CDR2 FQGNSA.